This T cell receptor beta chain was documented in a study of blood T cell repertoires in COVID-19. J gave up 6 bases and V 1 base, and 12 bases lay outside the gene matches. The CDR3 sequence is 17 residues long. Germline V CDR1 and CDR2: MNHNS, SASEGT. Here immunoSEQ multiplex PCR was the method, and the copy in TCRdb shows in-frame clones only, minus some. The sample includes fewer than 200,000 clones, approximately 85% of them seen just once. Sequenced input: peripheral blood. This TCR was sampled from a woman aged 80 or over with acute or convalescent COVID-19. The chain employs TRBV6-1 and TRBJ2-3, with 8 bases matching TRBD2. CDR3 sequence: CASSEVVGTSLLDTQYF. The CDR3 nucleotides read TGTGCCAGCAGTGAAGTAGTCGGGACTAGTCTCTTGGATACGCAGTATTTT.